A selection of T cell receptor beta chains follows, all from one sample in a study of shared clonotypes between healthy human individuals. Assay used: immunoSEQ multiplex PCR; TCRdb lists only in-frame clones, some missing. Found here are around 500,000 clones, more than 75% of them singletons; the top ten hold more than 10%. Material: PBMCs. The receptors stem from a woman in her thirties or forties in good health. Some clones in this sample may be carry-over from other donors' samples. CDR3s include the opening cysteine and the closing phenylalanine or tryptophan. Each record gives: J gene, D gene, V gene, clone size, CDR3 DNA, CDR3 protein. A D gene is named only where the DNA matches it firmly. A row's size may be missing; if present it is once, few, many or a size class.

J: TRBJ1-2; D: -; V: TRBV6-1; size: -; DNA: TGTGCCAGCAGTGAAGGGGGTTGGAGGGCCTATGGCTACACCTTC; CDR3: CASSEGGWRAYGYTF
J: TRBJ2-5; D: -; V: TRBV27; size: -; DNA: TGTGCCAGCAGTTTATCAGGCGCCCGGGGCCAAGAGACCCAGTACTTC; CDR3: CASSLSGARGQETQYF
J: TRBJ2-7; D: -; V: TRBV25-1; size: once; DNA: TGTGCCAGCATCGACAGGTTTGACTACGAGCAGTACTTC; CDR3: CASIDRFDYEQYF
J: TRBJ1-1; D: -; V: TRBV28; size: -; DNA: TGTGCCAGCAGTCCCGCAGGGTGGTCGACTGACGCTGAAGCTTTCTTT; CDR3: CASSPAGWSTDAEAFF
J: TRBJ2-7; D: -; V: TRBV11-3; size: -; DNA: TGTGCCAGCAGCCGAGGACAGACCTACGAGCAGTACTTC; CDR3: CASSRGQTYEQYF
J: TRBJ2-4; D: TRBD2; V: TRBV7-2; size: few; DNA: TGTGCCAGCAGCAACCAAGCGGGAGGGCCAACGAACATTCAGTACTTC; CDR3: CASSNQAGGPTNIQYF
J: TRBJ2-7; D: -; V: TRBV5-1; size: -; DNA: TGCGCCAGCAGCCAAAGCGGCCCCTACGAGCAGTACTTC; CDR3: CASSQSGPYEQYF
J: TRBJ2-7; D: -; V: TRBV18; size: -; DNA: TGTGCCAGCTCACCCCGGGCTCCAATGGGGGACGAGCAGTACTTC; CDR3: CASSPRAPMGDEQYF
J: TRBJ2-7; D: -; V: TRBV5-6; size: -; DNA: TGTGCCAGCAGATCCTGGCGGAGAAAATCCTACGAGCAGTACTTC; CDR3: CASRSWRRKSYEQYF
J: TRBJ2-3; D: -; V: TRBV7-2; size: -; DNA: TGTGCCAGCAGCTCCCGCTATGGCACAGATACGCAGTATTTT; CDR3: CASSSRYGTDTQYF
J: TRBJ2-1; D: TRBD2; V: TRBV9; size: -; DNA: TGTGCCAGCAGCGTAGGTTTATTAGCGGGCTACAATGAGCAGTTCTTC; CDR3: CASSVGLLAGYNEQFF
J: TRBJ1-1; D: -; V: TRBV5-4; size: -; DNA: TGTGCCAGCAGCTTGAGTGACAGTCTCACTGAAGCTTTCTTT; CDR3: CASSLSDSLTEAFF
J: TRBJ2-3; D: -; V: TRBV28; size: -; DNA: TGTGCCAGCAGTTTTGGACAGGGCTACTCTAGCGGAGGAAGGAACACAGATACGCAGTATTTT; CDR3: CASSFGQGYSSGGRNTDTQYF
J: TRBJ2-2; D: TRBD2; V: TRBV7-6; size: once; DNA: TGTGCCAGCAGCCGAGCGGGAGGGAACACCGGGGAGCTGTTTTTT; CDR3: CASSRAGGNTGELFF
J: TRBJ1-3; D: -; V: TRBV11-3; size: -; DNA: TGTGCCAGCAGCCTTAACCAGGGAAACACCATATATTTT; CDR3: CASSLNQGNTIYF
J: TRBJ2-1; D: TRBD2; V: TRBV7-3; size: -; DNA: TGTGCCAGCAGCCCACTGACTAGCGGGACCTCCTACAATGAGCAGTTCTTC; CDR3: CASSPLTSGTSYNEQFF
J: TRBJ1-2; D: -; V: TRBV28; size: few; DNA: TGTGCCAGCAGCTTGAGTGGGCCCCGGACGCCGGTTGGCTATGGCTACACCTTC; CDR3: CASSLSGPRTPVGYGYTF
J: TRBJ1-2; D: -; V: TRBV5-1; size: -; DNA: TGCGCCAGCAGCCCGGGGGACGGAATCTATGGCTACACCTTC; CDR3: CASSPGDGIYGYTF
J: TRBJ2-3; D: -; V: TRBV9; size: -; DNA: TGTGCCAGCAGCGTAGCCCCTCCAGATACGCAGTATTTT; CDR3: CASSVAPPDTQYF
J: TRBJ2-1; D: TRBD2; V: TRBV29-1; size: few; DNA: TGCAGCGTAGGGACTAGCGGGAGGTCTCCCTACAATGAGCAGTTCTTC; CDR3: CSVGTSGRSPYNEQFF
J: TRBJ1-4; D: -; V: TRBV29-1; size: -; DNA: TGCAGCGTTGGCGGGGGGCGGGCTGAAAAACTGTTTTTT; CDR3: CSVGGGRAEKLFF
J: TRBJ2-7; D: -; V: TRBV7-9; size: -; DNA: TGTGCCAGCAGCTCCGGAGTCTACGAGCAGTACTTC; CDR3: CASSSGVYEQYF
J: TRBJ1-1; D: -; V: TRBV28; size: -; DNA: TGTGCCAGCAGTTCCCCGACAGGAGTGAACACTGAAGCTTTCTTT; CDR3: CASSSPTGVNTEAFF
J: TRBJ1-4; D: TRBD1; V: TRBV28; size: -; DNA: TGTGCCAGCAGCTATACCGGGACAGGGCACGAAAAACTGTTTTTT; CDR3: CASSYTGTGHEKLFF
J: TRBJ2-7; D: TRBD2; V: TRBV7-2; size: -; DNA: TGTGCCAGCAGCTTACCCCCTGGGACTAAGGCGTACGAGCAGTACTTC; CDR3: CASSLPPGTKAYEQYF
J: TRBJ1-5; D: TRBD1; V: TRBV28; size: -; DNA: TGTGCCAGCAGTACGGACAGGTATCAGCCCCAGCATTTT; CDR3: CASSTDRYQPQHF
J: TRBJ2-1; D: -; V: TRBV7-8; size: -; DNA: TGTGCCAGCAGCTTGAGCGTATCCTACAATGAGCAGTTCTTC; CDR3: CASSLSVSYNEQFF
J: TRBJ1-5; D: TRBD1; V: TRBV30; size: -; DNA: TGTGCCTGTAGTACACAGGGGGCGAATCAGCCCCGGCATTTT; CDR3: CACSTQGANQPRHF
J: TRBJ2-7; D: TRBD1; V: TRBV7-9; size: -; DNA: TGTGCCAGCAGCACCGGACAGGGAAGCAACGAGCAGTACTTC; CDR3: CASSTGQGSNEQYF
J: TRBJ2-7; D: -; V: TRBV5-1; size: -; DNA: TGCGCCAGCAGTGTCGGTAGCGGAACCTACGAGCAGTACTTC; CDR3: CASSVGSGTYEQYF
J: TRBJ1-2; D: -; V: TRBV5-4; size: -; DNA: TGTGCCAGCAGCTGGGCGAGACAGAACTATGGCTACACCTTC; CDR3: CASSWARQNYGYTF
J: TRBJ2-7; D: -; V: TRBV7-2; size: -; DNA: TGTGCCAGCAACGGCTGGACGGACTACGAGCAGTACTTC; CDR3: CASNGWTDYEQYF
J: TRBJ2-3; D: -; V: TRBV5-4; size: once; DNA: TGTGCCAGCAGCTGGGACTTTAATGGCGCAGATACGCAGTATTTT; CDR3: CASSWDFNGADTQYF
J: TRBJ1-4; D: -; V: TRBV2; size: -; DNA: TGTGCCAGCAACGGGGGACTCGATGCAACTAATGAAAAACTGTTTTTT; CDR3: CASNGGLDATNEKLFF
J: TRBJ2-1; D: -; V: TRBV30; size: -; DNA: TGTGCCTGGAGTCTTACCTCAGGGTTCAATGAGCAGTTCTTC; CDR3: CAWSLTSGFNEQFF
J: TRBJ2-1; D: TRBD2; V: TRBV7-2; size: -; DNA: TGTGCCAGCCGTGGACTAGCGGGACACTATGAGCAGTTCTTC; CDR3: CASRGLAGHYEQFF
J: TRBJ2-3; D: TRBD2; V: TRBV9; size: -; DNA: TGTGCCAGCAGCGCTAGGACTAGCGGCACAGATACGCAGTATTTT; CDR3: CASSARTSGTDTQYF
J: TRBJ2-1; D: -; V: TRBV7-9; size: -; DNA: TGTGCCAGCAGCCCGGCCGGGAGTAGGGAAGTAGGGGGTTTCTTC; CDR3: CASSPAGSREVGGFF
J: TRBJ2-3; D: -; V: TRBV7-3; size: many; DNA: TGTGCCAGCAGCTTATCCTCAACCACAGATACGCAGTATTTT; CDR3: CASSLSSTTDTQYF
J: TRBJ1-1; D: TRBD1; V: TRBV19; size: -; DNA: TGTGCCAGTAGGACAGGGGGAGTGAACACTGAAGCTTTCTTT; CDR3: CASRTGGVNTEAFF
J: TRBJ2-7; D: -; V: TRBV25-1; size: many; DNA: TGTGCCAGCAGTGATCGGGCGGTCAACGAGCAGTACTTC; CDR3: CASSDRAVNEQYF